The clone carrying this T cell receptor beta chain has just a few counts. Molecules of cDNA were individually given unique molecular identifiers that were attached to them. One entry per CDR3 protein results from TCRdb running MiXCR on the 5' RACE reads. Counted here are about 61,000 distinct CDR3 sequences, 10% to 13% occurring once; the ten biggest clones make up about 1.5%. The entry originates in a study of early T cells in non-severe SARS-CoV-2 infection. Whole-study context: Chains were unpaired, as sequencing was done on bulk RNA from unsorted whole blood.

Germline V gene lookup returns CDR1 MNHEY and CDR2 SVGEGT. V dropped 6 bases and J dropped 4 bases, with 15 bases sitting between them. The CDR3 sequence is 14 residues long. The V call is TRBV6-2 or TRBV6-3, the J call TRBJ1-1; weak D call: TRBD1 (5 bases). The origin of this receptor is an adult who was a healthcare worker with PCR-confirmed SARS-CoV-2 infection or an uninfected control (not recorded which). Sequences were obtained from whole blood. CDR3 sequence: CASSNTRGSTEAFF. For the CDR3, the DNA is TGTGCCAGCAGCAATACACGGGGGAGCACTGAAGCTTTCTTT.